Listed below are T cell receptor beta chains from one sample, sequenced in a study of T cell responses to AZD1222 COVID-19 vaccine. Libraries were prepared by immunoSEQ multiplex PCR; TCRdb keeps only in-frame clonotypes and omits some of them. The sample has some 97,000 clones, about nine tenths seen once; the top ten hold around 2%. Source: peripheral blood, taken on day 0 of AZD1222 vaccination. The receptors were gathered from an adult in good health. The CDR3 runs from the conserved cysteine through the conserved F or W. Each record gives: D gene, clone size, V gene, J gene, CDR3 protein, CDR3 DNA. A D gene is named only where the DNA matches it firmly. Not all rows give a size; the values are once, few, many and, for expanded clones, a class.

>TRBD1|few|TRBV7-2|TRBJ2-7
CASSRQGSGEQYF
TGTGCCAGCAGCCGACAGGGTTCTGGAGAGCAGTACTTC
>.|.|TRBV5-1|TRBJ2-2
CASSTAPGTSRSAGELFF
TGCGCCAGCAGCACAGCCCCCGGGACTTCCCGTAGTGCCGGGGAGCTGTTTTTT
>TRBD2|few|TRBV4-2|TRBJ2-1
CASSQESGRAYNEQFF
TGTGCCAGCAGCCAAGAGAGCGGGAGGGCCTACAATGAGCAGTTCTTC
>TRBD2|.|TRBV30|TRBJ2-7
CAWSASGRAEQYF
TGTGCCTGGAGTGCTAGCGGGAGAGCCGAGCAGTACTTC
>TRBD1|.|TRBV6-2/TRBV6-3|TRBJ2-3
CASSRDRVRTSTDTQYF
TGTGCCAGCAGCCGGGACAGGGTGAGAACTAGCACAGATACGCAGTATTTT
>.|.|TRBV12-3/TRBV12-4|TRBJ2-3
CASSADSTDTQYF
TGTGCCAGCAGTGCCGACAGCACAGATACGCAGTATTTT
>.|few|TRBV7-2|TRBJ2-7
CASSLGLASSYEQYF
TGTGCCAGCAGCTTAGGGCTAGCTAGCTCCTACGAGCAGTACTTC
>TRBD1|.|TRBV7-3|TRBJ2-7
CASSSAGQGSEQYF
TGTGCCAGCAGCTCCGCCGGACAGGGGAGCGAGCAGTACTTC
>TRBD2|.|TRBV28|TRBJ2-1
CASSGPVWTSGPYNEQFF
TGTGCCAGCAGCGGCCCCGTGTGGACTAGCGGACCGTACAATGAGCAGTTCTTC
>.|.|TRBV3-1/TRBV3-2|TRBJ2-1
CASSPGGSRRHEQFF
TGTGCCAGCAGCCCTGGCGGCTCCCGGAGACATGAGCAGTTCTTC
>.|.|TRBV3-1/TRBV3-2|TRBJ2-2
CASSPRELGELFF
TGTGCCAGCAGCCCTCGGGAGCTCGGGGAGCTGTTTTTT
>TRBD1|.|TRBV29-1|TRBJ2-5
CSASSTGGSVETQYF
TGCAGCGCATCCTCTACAGGGGGATCAGTGGAGACCCAGTACTTC
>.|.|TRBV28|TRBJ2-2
CASSQVAGELFF
TGTGCCAGCAGTCAGGTGGCCGGGGAGCTGTTTTTT
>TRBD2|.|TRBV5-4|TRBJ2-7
CASSRTSGRGVEQYF
TGTGCCAGCAGTCGGACTAGCGGGAGAGGGGTCGAGCAGTACTTC
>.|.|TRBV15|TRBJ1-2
CATSTLVASLDVRGYTF
TGTGCCACCAGCACCCTGGTTGCCTCACTGGATGTGCGTGGCTACACCTTC
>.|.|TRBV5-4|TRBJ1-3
CASSLEAVGNTIYF
TGTGCCAGCAGCTTGGAGGCAGTTGGAAACACCATATATTTT
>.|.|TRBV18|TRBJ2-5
CASSPLGETQYF
TGTGCCAGCTCACCACTCGGAGAGACCCAGTACTTC
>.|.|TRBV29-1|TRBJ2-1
CSVEDKGVMNEQFF
TGCAGCGTTGAAGACAAGGGAGTGATGAATGAGCAGTTCTTC
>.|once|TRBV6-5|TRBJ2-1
CASTPGSYNEQFF
TGTGCCAGCACTCCGGGCTCCTACAATGAGCAGTTCTTC
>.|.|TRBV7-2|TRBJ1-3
CASRLTVLGASGNTIYF
TGTGCCAGCAGGTTAACCGTCTTGGGGGCTTCTGGAAACACCATATATTTT
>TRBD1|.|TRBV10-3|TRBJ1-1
CAISKGQEGIAFF
TGTGCCATCAGTAAAGGACAGGAAGGCATAGCTTTCTTT
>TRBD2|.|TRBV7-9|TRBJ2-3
CASRLPPRLAGHTDTQYF
TGTGCCAGCAGGCTACCACCCCGACTAGCGGGCCACACAGATACGCAGTATTTT
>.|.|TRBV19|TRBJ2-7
CASSNHSYEQYF
TGTGCCAGTAGTAACCACTCCTACGAGCAGTACTTC
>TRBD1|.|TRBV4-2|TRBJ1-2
CASSRQGGPESYGYTF
TGTGCCAGCAGCCGACAGGGAGGACCCGAGAGTTATGGCTACACCTTC
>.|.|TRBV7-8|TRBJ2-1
CASSLVAFLNEQFF
TGTGCCAGCAGCTTAGTTGCTTTCCTCAATGAGCAGTTCTTC
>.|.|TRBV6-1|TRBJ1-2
CASSVSGAFSGNYGYTF
TGTGCCAGCAGTGTCTCAGGGGCCTTCAGTGGAAACTATGGCTACACCTTC
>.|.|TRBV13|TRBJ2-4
CASSLGRRADIKAKNIQYF
TGTGCCAGCAGCTTAGGCCGCAGGGCAGACATAAAAGCCAAAAACATTCAGTACTTC
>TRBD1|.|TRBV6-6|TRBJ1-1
CASDLGQGAEAFF
TGTGCCAGTGACTTGGGACAGGGGGCTGAAGCTTTCTTT
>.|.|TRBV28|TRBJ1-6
CASSALGQNTYSPLHF
TGTGCCAGCAGTGCTCTGGGGCAGAATACTTATTCACCCCTCCACTTT
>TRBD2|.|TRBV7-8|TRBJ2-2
CASSLHNSGAGWTGELFF
TGTGCCAGCAGCTTACATAATAGCGGGGCCGGGTGGACCGGGGAGCTGTTTTTT
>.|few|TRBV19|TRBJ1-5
CASSLEGQPQHF
TGTGCCAGTAGTCTAGAGGGTCAGCCCCAGCATTTT
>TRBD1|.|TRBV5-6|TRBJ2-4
CASSPGQIKNIQYF
TGTGCCAGCAGCCCGGGACAGATCAAAAACATTCAGTACTTC
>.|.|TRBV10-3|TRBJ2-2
CAISQGRRTRDDTGELFF
TGTGCCATCAGCCAAGGGCGGAGGACGCGGGACGACACCGGGGAGCTGTTTTTT
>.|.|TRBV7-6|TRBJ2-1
CASSLGQGARYNEQFF
TGTGCCAGCAGTTTAGGGCAAGGGGCGCGTTACAATGAGCAGTTCTTC
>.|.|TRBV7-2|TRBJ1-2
CASSLDPGPYGYTF
TGTGCCAGCAGCTTAGACCCAGGCCCCTATGGCTACACCTTC
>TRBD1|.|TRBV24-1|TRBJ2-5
CATSDDRALQETQYF
TGTGCCACCAGTGATGACAGGGCGCTCCAAGAGACCCAGTACTTC
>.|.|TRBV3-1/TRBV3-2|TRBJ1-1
CASSPQGNTEAFF
TGTGCCAGCAGTCCACAGGGGAACACTGAAGCTTTCTTT
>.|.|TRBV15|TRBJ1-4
CATGSGEKLFF
TGTGCCACCGGGTCGGGCGAAAAACTGTTTTTT
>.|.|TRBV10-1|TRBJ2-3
CASSNAITDTQYF
TGCGCCAGCAGTAACGCGATCACAGATACGCAGTATTTT